What follows are 21 T cell receptor beta chains derived from one specimen sequenced in a study of blood T cell repertoires in COVID-19. Assay used: immunoSEQ multiplex PCR; TCRdb lists only in-frame clones, some missing. The table records 200,000 to 300,000 clones, approximately 80% of them present only once. The sequenced material came from peripheral blood. Every receptor here comes from a man aged 35-49 years with acute or convalescent COVID-19.

The chain is built from TRBV3-1 (or the pseudogene TRBV3-2) and TRBJ1-2, with 10 bases identical to TRBD1. Germline-derived CDR1 and CDR2 are LGHDT and YNNKEL (reference sequence). Unmatched junction bases numbered 11, after V lost 5 bases and J lost 2 bases. The CDR3 is 17 amino acids. The CDR3 loop reads CASSGRDRGHWNYGYTF. As DNA, the CDR3 is TGTGCCAGCAGCGGTCGGGACAGGGGACATTGGAACTATGGCTACACCTTC.

The chain recombines TRBV7-9 with TRBJ2-3; perhaps TRBD1 as D (6 bases). V lost 5 bases, J lost 9 bases, and 15 bases lay in between. Germline V gene sequence: CDR1 SEHNR, CDR2 FQNEAQ (reference sequence). The CDR3 consists of 13 residues. CDR3 sequence reads: CASSLPPGETQYF. In DNA form, the CDR3 reads TGTGCCAGCAGCCTCCCCCCAGGGGAGACGCAGTATTTT.

The chain has TRBV25-1 and TRBJ2-7; possible D gene TRBD1, 6 bases. The CDR3 length is 15 residues. Trimming took off 2 bases at V and 4 bases at J, with 15 bases between the two ends. Germline-derived CDR1 and CDR2 are MGHDK and SYGVNS. The CDR3 is CASSEARTADYEQYF. The CDR3 DNA is TGTGCCAGCAGTGAAGCTCGGACAGCGGATTACGAGCAGTACTTC.

This clone has just a few counts. The chain combines TRBV30 with TRBJ1-5; no clear D. There are 13 residues in the CDR3. Germline CDR1 reads GTSNPN; CDR2 reads SVGIG (reference sequence). Trimming took 2 bases from V and 2 from J, leaving 7 bases between them. DNA of the CDR3: TGTGCCTGGAGTTCTACGGGCAATCAGCCCCAGCATTTT. It translates to CAWSSTGNQPQHF.

In DNA, the CDR3 is TGTGCCAGCAGTGGACGGGACAGGGAGTCGTGGGAGCAGTTCTTC. Translated, it gives CASSGRDRESWEQFF. The chain has TRBV2 and TRBJ2-1, with TRBD1 matching 9 bases. After removal of 4 bases from V and 10 bases from J, the junction contained 11 bases not matched to a gene. The CDR3 totals 15 residues. From germline, CDR1 is SNHLY and CDR2 FYNNEI. The full variable domain, rest sourced from reference TRBV2 and TRBJ2-1, is EPEVTQTPSHQVTQMGQEVILRCVPISNHLYFYWYRQILGQKVEFLVSFYNNEISEKSEIFDDQFSVERPDGSNFTLKIRSTKLEDSAMYFCASSGRDRESWEQFFGPGTRLTVL.

The chain joins TRBV3-1 (or the pseudogene TRBV3-2) to TRBJ1-5; TRBD1 matches at 7 bases. V lost 1 base to trimming and J lost 3 bases; unmatched junction nucleotides: 6. The CDR3 runs 16 residues. Germline CDR1 is LGHDT and CDR2 is YNNKEL (reference sequence). The CDR3 reads CASSQGSTGNNQPQHF. CDR3 nucleotides: TGTGCCAGCAGCCAAGGTTCGACAGGGAACAATCAGCCCCAGCATTTT.

The chain combines TRBV12-3 or TRBV12-4 with TRBJ1-1; D gene ambiguous. This CDR3 comprises 13 residues. V lost 6 bases, J lost 4 bases, and 12 bases lay in between. CDR3 amino acids: CASRAHIATEAFF. CDR3 nucleotide sequence: TGTGCCAGCAGGGCCCACATAGCCACTGAAGCTTTCTTT.

This clone has only a few counts. The V gene is TRBV5-1, the J gene TRBJ1-3; unclear D gene. V was cut by 0 bases and J by 3 bases, with 10 bases left in between. Germline CDR1 is SGHRS and CDR2 is YFSETQ. The CDR3 contains 15 residues. The CDR3 loop reads CASSLVPRSGNTIYF. CDR3 sequence (DNA): TGCGCCAGCAGCTTGGTACCTCGGAGTGGAAACACCATATATTTT.

The DNA of the CDR3 is TGTGCCAGCAGCTTTCCACCTTCCAGGGGGCCAGGCTACGAGCAGTACTTC. Translation: CASSFPPSRGPGYEQYF. The chain has TRBV11-2 and TRBJ2-7; 8 bases agree with TRBD1. This CDR3 is 17 amino acids long. J gave up 3 bases and V 3 bases, and 13 bases lay outside the gene matches. CDR1 is SGHAT and CDR2 is FQNNGV in the germline V gene. Full variable domain (outside the CDR3, taken from reference TRBV11-2 and TRBJ2-7): EAGVAQSPRYKIIEKRQSVAFWCNPISGHATLYWYQQILGQGPKLLIQFQNNGVVDDSQLPKDRFSAERLKGVDSTLKIQPAKLEDSAVYLCASSFPPSRGPGYEQYFGPGTRLTVT.

The rearrangement joins TRBV28 to TRBJ1-1, with 8 bases that match TRBD1. From germline, CDR1 is MDHEN and CDR2 SYDVKM. CDR3 length: 14 amino acids. V was pared by 7 bases and J by 5 bases, with 9 bases of the junction left unmatched. The CDR3 here is CASKLQGDFTEAFF. The CDR3 bases are TGTGCCAGCAAACTACAGGGGGATTTTACTGAAGCTTTCTTT.

The chain couples TRBV5-4 to TRBJ1-2; D unresolved. The CDR3 is made up of 13 amino acids. V dropped 3 bases and J dropped 8 bases, with 14 bases sitting between them. The germline V gene encodes CDR1 SGHNT and CDR2 YYREEE (reference sequence). This chain's CDR3 is CASSSAPRRGYTF. The CDR3 DNA reads TGTGCCAGCAGCTCCGCCCCGCGGAGAGGCTACACCTTC.

This clone was recorded once. V usage is TRBV14 and J usage is TRBJ2-7, with D possibly being TRBD1 (5 bases). Germline CDR1 and CDR2: SGHDN and FVKESK. The germline V and J ends were trimmed by 0 bases and 3 bases, with 12 bases remaining between them. The CDR3 spans 15 residues. CDR3 DNA sequence: TGTGCCAGCAGCCAAGAGGACATGGGTTACTACGAGCAGTACTTC. Translation: CASSQEDMGYYEQYF.

The rearrangement links TRBV18 to TRBJ1-1; TRBD1 agrees at 8 bases. The J segment lost 2 bases and the V segment lost 4 bases, leaving 6 bases of the junction unmatched. CDR3 length: 15 amino acids. CDR1 and CDR2 from the germline V gene are KGHSH and LQKENI. CDR3: CASSRMGQDNTEAFF. CDR3 coding DNA: TGTGCCAGCTCACGAATGGGACAGGATAACACTGAAGCTTTCTTT.

This clone was counted a few times. The rearrangement links TRBV7-2 to TRBJ1-1, with TRBD1 matching 10 bases. The germline CDR1 and CDR2 sequences are SGHTA and FQGNSA. The CDR3 spans 16 residues. J gave up 4 bases and V 5 bases, and 10 bases lay outside the gene matches. As DNA, the CDR3 is TGTGCCAGCAGCCCCCGGGACAGGGGTTGGAGCACTGAAGCTTTCTTT. This encodes CASSPRDRGWSTEAFF.

The chain carries TRBV27 and TRBJ2-7, with TRBD2 as a possible D gene (6 bases). The CDR3 loop spans 16 amino acids. Germline V gene lookup returns CDR1 MNHEY and CDR2 SMNVEV (reference sequence). V lost 0 bases and J 4 bases, leaving 16 bases between the germline ends. The CDR3 region is CASSLSPTGVRYEQYF. The CDR3 coding sequence is TGTGCCAGCAGTTTATCCCCAACGGGAGTAAGGTACGAGCAGTACTTC.

This clone showed up just once. V usage is TRBV20-1 and J usage is TRBJ1-1; a possible D gene is TRBD1 (6 bases). V was cut by 3 bases and J by 5 bases, with 13 bases left in between. Germline CDR1 and CDR2: DFQATT and SNEGSKA (reference sequence). The CDR3 extends over 13 amino acids. CDR3 protein: CSASWGLWTEAFF. CDR3 in DNA: TGCAGTGCTAGTTGGGGGCTTTGGACTGAAGCTTTCTTT.

The genes are TRBV29-1 and TRBJ1-1, with 10 bases lining up with TRBD1. Germline CDR1 reads SQVTM; CDR2 reads ANQGSEA. The CDR3 length is 12 residues. Germline trimming cut 7 bases from V and 4 bases from J; bases unmatched to any gene: 3. The CDR3 DNA is TGCAGCGCAGGACAGGGGGTCACTGAAGCTTTCTTT. Protein sequence: CSAGQGVTEAFF.

As concerns this clone: Within the sample, other DNA sequences also encode this same CDR3. The rearrangement uses TRBV5-6 and TRBJ2-1; no clear D gene. There are 14 residues in the CDR3. CDR1 is SGHDT, CDR2 YYEEEE, per germline. Trimming removed 2 bases at V and 1 base at J, with 7 bases between. The CDR3 DNA is TGTGCCAGCAGCTTTTTACAGTCCTACAATGAGCAGTTCTTC. Translating gives CASSFLQSYNEQFF. The entire variable domain, with the rest obtained from reference TRBV5-6 and TRBJ2-1, is as follows: DAGVTQSPTHLIKTRGQQVTLRCSPKSGHDTVSWYQQALGQGPQFIFQYYEEEERQRGNFPDRFSGHQFPNYSSELNVNALLLGDSALYLCASSFLQSYNEQFFGPGTRLTVL.

The V gene is TRBV6-6, the J gene TRBJ2-1; TRBD2 agrees at 10 bases. Germline CDR1 is MNHNY and CDR2 is SVGAGI (reference sequence). The V segment lost 5 bases and the J segment 4 bases; nucleotides outside the gene matches: 5. The CDR3 has 15 amino acids. CDR3 loop: CASSPGTSAYNEQFF. The CDR3 coding sequence is TGTGCCAGCAGTCCCGGGACTAGCGCGTACAATGAGCAGTTCTTC.

The genes are TRBV7-2 and TRBJ1-1; D gene ambiguous. The CDR3 is 13 residues long. Germline V gene lookup returns CDR1 SGHTA and CDR2 FQGNSA. With 2 bases removed from V and 3 bases from J, the gap between germline ends came to 7 bases. The CDR3 spells CASSLNRDTEAFF. The CDR3 DNA sequence: TGTGCCAGCAGCTTAAACAGAGACACTGAAGCTTTCTTT.

The V call is TRBV7-2, the J call TRBJ2-2; 10 bases are shared with TRBD1. The germline gives CDR1 SGHTA, CDR2 FQGNSA. The CDR3 totals 16 residues. V lost 6 bases to trimming and J lost 0 bases; unmatched junction nucleotides: 4. The CDR3 region is CASSWTGGANTGELFF. The CDR3 DNA reads as TGTGCCAGCAGTTGGACAGGGGGGGCGAACACCGGGGAGCTGTTTTTT.